Listed below are T cell receptor beta chains from one sample, sequenced in a study of cytomegalovirus exposure and HLA in healthy donors. The table came from immunoSEQ multiplex PCR; TCRdb's copy has only in-frame clones and leaves some out. The sample holds 150,000 to 250,000 clones, around 80% seen once. The material sequenced was PBMCs. The receptors were sampled from a woman aged 25-40 years in good health and CMV-seropositive. CDR3s include the opening cysteine and the closing phenylalanine or tryptophan. D genes are given only for firm matches. Clone sizes are given selectively: once, few, many, or a class where the clone is expanded.

D,J,size,V,DNA,CDR3
NA,TRBJ2-7,NA,TRBV29-1,TGCAGCGTTAGGTCGACGGCGGGGGAGCAGTACTTC,CSVRSTAGEQYF
NA,TRBJ1-3,few,TRBV6-5,TGTGCCAGCAGTTACTCGCATTTACAGGGAGGAAACACCATATATTTT,CASSYSHLQGGNTIYF
TRBD1,TRBJ2-5,NA,TRBV10-2,TGCGCCAGCAGTGAGACGGGACAGCAAGAGACCCAGTACTTC,CASSETGQQETQYF
NA,TRBJ2-3,NA,TRBV19,TGTGCCAGTAGTATCGTTGCGGACAGTGGAAGGGATACGCAGTATTTT,CASSIVADSGRDTQYF
NA,TRBJ2-5,NA,TRBV11-2,TGTGCCAGCAGCTTACACCAGGGGTGGGAGACCCAGTACTTC,CASSLHQGWETQYF
NA,TRBJ1-1,NA,TRBV9,TGTGCCAGCAGCCCCGAGGGAGGGCCCACTGAAGCTTTCTTT,CASSPEGGPTEAFF
TRBD1,TRBJ2-7,NA,TRBV9,TGTGCCAGCAGCCAGACAGGACAGGGGCACGAGCAGTACTTC,CASSQTGQGHEQYF
NA,TRBJ2-1,NA,TRBV19,TGTGCCAGTAGTATGAGAAATTACAATGAGCAGTTCTTC,CASSMRNYNEQFF
TRBD1,TRBJ2-7,NA,TRBV6-4,TGTGCCAGCAGTGACCCGGGACAGGGAGATTTC,CASSDPGQGDF
TRBD2,TRBJ2-2,few,TRBV7-8,TGTGCCAGCAGCTTAGGGACTAGCGTTCTCACCGGGGAGCTGTTTTTT,CASSLGTSVLTGELFF
NA,TRBJ2-7,NA,TRBV6-5,TGTGCCAGCAGTTACTCCAGAAAAGAGGGCGAGCAGTACTTC,CASSYSRKEGEQYF
NA,TRBJ2-7,NA,TRBV5-1,TGCGCCAGCAGCTACGTCGGTCCTTCCTACGAGCAGTACTTC,CASSYVGPSYEQYF
NA,TRBJ1-5,NA,TRBV15,TGTGCCACCAGCAGCCGGGGATTCAATCAGCCCCAGCATTTT,CATSSRGFNQPQHF
TRBD2,TRBJ2-5,NA,TRBV9,TGTGCCAGCAGCGTAGCCGGACTAGCCCAAGAGACCCAGTACTTC,CASSVAGLAQETQYF
NA,TRBJ2-2,NA,TRBV7-6,TGTGCCAGCAGCCTTAGCGGAGTCGGGGAGCTGTTTTTT,CASSLSGVGELFF
TRBD1,TRBJ2-2,NA,TRBV25-1,TGTGCCAGCGAGGACAGGGGATCGTCCACCGGGGAGCTGTTTTTT,CASEDRGSSTGELFF
TRBD1,TRBJ2-7,once,TRBV7-8,TGTGCCAGCAGCCTTGGACCGGGACAGGGGGTCTACGAGCAGTACTTC,CASSLGPGQGVYEQYF
TRBD2,TRBJ2-3,NA,TRBV6-1,TGTGCCAGCAGTGAAAGGGGAGGGGCTCCATGGGATACGCAGTATTTT,CASSERGGAPWDTQYF
NA,TRBJ1-3,NA,TRBV9,TGTGCCAGCAGCGTACTCGGAGCGGACTCTGGAAACACCATATATTTT,CASSVLGADSGNTIYF
TRBD2,TRBJ2-2,NA,TRBV18,TGTGCCAGCTCACCTTTAGCGGGGCAGAACACCGGGGAGCTGTTTTTT,CASSPLAGQNTGELFF